A few counts support the clone carrying this T cell receptor (beta chain). The sample belongs to a study of tumor-infiltrating lymphocytes in oesophageal squamous cell carcinoma. TCRdb used MiXCR to reprocess the PCR reads, holding one entry per CDR3 protein. This table has around 20,000 distinct CDR3 sequences, 35% to 50% appearing once. There are 11 residues in the CDR3. The germline CDR1 and CDR2 sequences are SGHVS and FNYEAQ. V shed 3 bases and J shed 11 bases, with 10 bases lying between them. Source material: normal esophageal tissue next to the tumor. This receptor was taken from a male donor with esophageal squamous cell carcinoma. This chain links TRBV7-6 with TRBJ2-5, with D perhaps TRBD2 (6 bases). CDR3 in amino acids: CASSFREEQYF. As DNA, the CDR3 is TGTGCCAGCAGCTTCAGGGAGGAGCAGTACTTC. Full variable domain (outside the CDR3, taken from reference TRBV7-6 and TRBJ2-5): GAGVSQSPRYKVTKRGQDVALRCDPISGHVSLYWYRQALGQGPEFLTYFNYEAQQDKSGLPNDRFSAERPEGSISTLTIQRTEQRDSAMYRCASSFREEQYFGPGTRLLVL.